This is a list of T cell receptor beta chains from one sample in a study of tumor-infiltrating lymphocytes in oesophageal squamous cell carcinoma. TCRdb reanalysed the PCR reads using MiXCR and keeps one entry per CDR3 protein. The sample records about 10,000 distinct CDR3 sequences, approximately 50% being singletons. The specimen was esophageal tumor tissue. Source of these receptors: a female donor with esophageal squamous cell carcinoma. Both conserved end residues are trimmed from each CDR3. Each record gives: CDR3 protein, V gene, D gene, J gene. A D gene is named only where the DNA matches it firmly.

CDR3: ASSFLDKGTEAF
V: TRBV12-3/TRBV12-4
D: -
J: TRBJ1-1

CDR3: ASSLGQGKRETQY
V: TRBV7-4
D: TRBD1
J: -

CDR3: ASATSGYNEQF
V: TRBV5-8
D: -
J: -

CDR3: ASSTHLSQGETQY
V: TRBV7-2
D: -
J: -

CDR3: ASSLVGGGSATNEKLF
V: TRBV7-8
D: -
J: TRBJ1-4

CDR3: ASSLRTPADTQY
V: TRBV7-8
D: -
J: TRBJ2-3

CDR3: ASSSGTGEYNEQY
V: TRBV6-1
D: TRBD1
J: -

CDR3: ASTNRAGANVLT
V: TRBV25-1
D: -
J: TRBJ2-6

CDR3: ASSFLAGPHEQY
V: TRBV7-9
D: TRBD2
J: -

CDR3: ASSYRGTGKTKNIQY
V: TRBV6-2/TRBV6-3
D: TRBD1
J: TRBJ2-4

CDR3: ASSLRTSGRAGTETQY
V: TRBV7-3
D: TRBD2
J: -

CDR3: ASSLATAGYEQY
V: TRBV12-3/TRBV12-4
D: -
J: TRBJ1-1

CDR3: ASSFSVGETQY
V: TRBV7-2
D: -
J: -

CDR3: ASSGSGRLDTQY
V: TRBV6-1
D: TRBD2
J: TRBJ2-3

CDR3: ASSPGGQPNTEAF
V: TRBV21-1
D: -
J: TRBJ1-1

CDR3: ASSLDPTRSYEQY
V: TRBV11-2
D: -
J: TRBJ2-7

CDR3: ASSPVGDTGGYYEQY
V: TRBV7-6
D: TRBD1
J: TRBJ2-7

CDR3: ASSPTGLNTEAF
V: TRBV7-6
D: -
J: TRBJ1-1

CDR3: ASTILAGTDTQY
V: TRBV28
D: TRBD2
J: -

CDR3: ASSLGAGIGGTQY
V: TRBV7-2
D: TRBD2
J: TRBJ2-5

CDR3: ASSLAGVWSYEQY
V: TRBV7-2
D: -
J: TRBJ2-7

CDR3: ASSPREGSSKGYT
V: TRBV9
D: -
J: TRBJ1-2

CDR3: ASSRVTGTNEKLF
V: TRBV19
D: -
J: TRBJ1-4